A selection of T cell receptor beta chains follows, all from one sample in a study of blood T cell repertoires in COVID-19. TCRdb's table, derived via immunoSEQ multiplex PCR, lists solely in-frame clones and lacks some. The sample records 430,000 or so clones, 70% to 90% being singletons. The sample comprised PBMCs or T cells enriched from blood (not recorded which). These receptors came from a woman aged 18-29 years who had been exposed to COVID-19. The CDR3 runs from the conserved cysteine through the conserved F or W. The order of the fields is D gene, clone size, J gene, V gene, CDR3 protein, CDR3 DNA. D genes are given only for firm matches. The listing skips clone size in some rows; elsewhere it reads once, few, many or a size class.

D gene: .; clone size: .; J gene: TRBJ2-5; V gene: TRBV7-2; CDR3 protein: CASSFGQQETQYF; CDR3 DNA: TGTGCCAGCAGCTTCGGACAGCAAGAGACCCAGTACTTC
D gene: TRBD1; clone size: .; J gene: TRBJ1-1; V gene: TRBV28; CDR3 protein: CASSNGQGGLNTEAFF; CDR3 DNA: TGTGCCAGCAGTAATGGACAGGGGGGGTTGAACACTGAAGCTTTCTTT
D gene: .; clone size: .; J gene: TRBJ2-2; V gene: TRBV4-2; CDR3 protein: CASSQRERNTGELFF; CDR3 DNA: TGTGCCAGCAGCCAACGGGAGCGAAACACCGGGGAGCTGTTTTTT
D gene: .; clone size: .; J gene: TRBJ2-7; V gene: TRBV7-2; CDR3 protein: CASSLTGLFLDEQYF; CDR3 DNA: TGTGCCAGCAGCTTGACGGGACTCTTCCTTGATGAGCAGTACTTC
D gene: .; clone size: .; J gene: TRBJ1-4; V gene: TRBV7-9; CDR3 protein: CASSLGLATNEKLFF; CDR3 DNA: TGTGCCAGCAGCTTGGGACTTGCAACTAATGAAAAACTGTTTTTT
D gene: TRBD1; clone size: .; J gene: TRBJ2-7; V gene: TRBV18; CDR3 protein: CASSPRRTGGYEQYF; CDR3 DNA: TGTGCCAGCTCACCTCGCCGGACAGGGGGCTACGAGCAGTACTTC
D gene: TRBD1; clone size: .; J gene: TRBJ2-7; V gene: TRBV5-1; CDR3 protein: CASSFRDRESYEQYF; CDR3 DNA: TGCGCCAGCAGCTTTCGGGACAGAGAGTCCTACGAGCAGTACTTC
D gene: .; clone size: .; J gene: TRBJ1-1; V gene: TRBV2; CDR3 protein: CASRPEAGTDTEAFF; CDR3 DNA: TGTGCCAGCAGACCGGAGGCTGGTACCGACACTGAAGCTTTCTTT
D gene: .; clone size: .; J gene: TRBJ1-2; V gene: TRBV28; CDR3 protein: CASSKKPLDYTF; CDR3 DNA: TGTGCCAGCAGTAAAAAGCCGCTAGACTACACCTTC
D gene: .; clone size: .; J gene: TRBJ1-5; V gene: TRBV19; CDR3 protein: CASNPGIENNQPQHF; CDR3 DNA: TGTGCCAGTAATCCAGGGATCGAAAACAATCAGCCCCAGCATTTT
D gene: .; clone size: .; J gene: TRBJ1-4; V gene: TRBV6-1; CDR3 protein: CASSDRGTNEKLFF; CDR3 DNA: TGTGCCAGCAGTGACAGGGGAACTAATGAAAAACTGTTTTTT
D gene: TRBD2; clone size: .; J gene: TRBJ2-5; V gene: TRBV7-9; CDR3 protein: CASSSNSGGPIWTQYF; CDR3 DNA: TGTGCCAGCAGCTCCAACAGCGGGGGCCCTATTTGGACCCAGTACTTC
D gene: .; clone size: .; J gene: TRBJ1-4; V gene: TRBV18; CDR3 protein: CASSPPSQGGALPYEKLFF; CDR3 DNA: TGTGCCAGCTCACCACCGAGCCAGGGTGGGGCCCTGCCGTACGAAAAACTGTTTTTT
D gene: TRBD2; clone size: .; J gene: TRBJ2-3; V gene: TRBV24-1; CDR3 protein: CATSDPGTSVGRGDTQYF; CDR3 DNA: TGTGCCACCAGTGATCCCGGGACTAGCGTAGGGAGAGGGGATACGCAGTATTTT
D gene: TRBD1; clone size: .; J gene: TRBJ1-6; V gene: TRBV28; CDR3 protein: CASSPPTGRSPLHF; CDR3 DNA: TGTGCCAGCAGTCCTCCGACAGGGCGTTCACCCCTCCACTTT
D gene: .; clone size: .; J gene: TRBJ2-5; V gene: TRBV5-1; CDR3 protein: CASSITQGPRETQYF; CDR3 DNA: TGCGCCAGCAGCATAACACAGGGTCCCCGAGAGACCCAGTACTTC
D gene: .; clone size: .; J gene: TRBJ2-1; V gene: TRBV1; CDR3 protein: CTSSVKGLAGGPLDNEQFF; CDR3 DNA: TGCACCAGCAGTGTAAAGGGACTAGCGGGGGGACCCCTAGACAATGAGCAGTTCTTC
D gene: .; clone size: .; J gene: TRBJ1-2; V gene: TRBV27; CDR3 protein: CASRRLTGFYGYTF; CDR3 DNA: TGTGCCAGCCGGCGATTAACAGGGTTTTATGGCTACACCTTC
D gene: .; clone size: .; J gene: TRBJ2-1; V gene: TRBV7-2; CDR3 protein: CASKLRWRETYNEQFF; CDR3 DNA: TGTGCCAGCAAACTTAGGTGGCGGGAAACCTACAATGAGCAGTTCTTC
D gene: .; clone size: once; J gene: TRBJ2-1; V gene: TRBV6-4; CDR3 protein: CASSVGGRGSYNEQFF; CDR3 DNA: TGTGCCAGCAGTGTCGGGGGTCGGGGCTCCTACAATGAGCAGTTCTTC
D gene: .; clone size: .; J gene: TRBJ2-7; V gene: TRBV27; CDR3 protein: CASSLGQVGEQYF; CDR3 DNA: TGTGCCAGCAGTTTGGGGCAGGTTGGGGAGCAGTACTTC
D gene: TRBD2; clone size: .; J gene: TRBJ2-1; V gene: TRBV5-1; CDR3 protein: CASSRGLAESSYNEQFF; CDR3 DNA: TGCGCCAGCAGTAGGGGCCTAGCGGAAAGCTCCTACAATGAGCAGTTCTTC
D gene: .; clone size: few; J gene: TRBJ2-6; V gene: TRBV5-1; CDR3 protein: CASSFGTGSPSGANVLTF; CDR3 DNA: TGCGCCAGCAGCTTCGGTACAGGGTCCCCCTCTGGGGCCAACGTCCTGACTTTC
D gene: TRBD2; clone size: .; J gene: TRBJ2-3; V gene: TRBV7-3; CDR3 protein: CASSPLAGSTDTQYF; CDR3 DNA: TGTGCCAGCAGCCCACTAGCGGGAAGCACAGATACGCAGTATTTT
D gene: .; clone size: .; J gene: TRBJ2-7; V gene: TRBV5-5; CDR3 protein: CASSLGAYEQYF; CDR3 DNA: TGTGCCAGCAGCTTGGGCGCCTACGAGCAGTACTTC
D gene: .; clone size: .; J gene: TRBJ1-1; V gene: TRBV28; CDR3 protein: CASRLSGGVAGTEAFF; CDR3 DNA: TGTGCCAGCAGACTATCTGGAGGGGTGGCCGGCACTGAAGCTTTCTTT
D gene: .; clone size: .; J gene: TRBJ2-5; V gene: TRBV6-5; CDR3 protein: CASNLGAQETQYF; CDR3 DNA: TGTGCCAGCAACCTGGGGGCCCAAGAGACCCAGTACTTC
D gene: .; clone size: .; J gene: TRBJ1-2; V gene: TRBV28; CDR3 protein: CASSSGGDYGYTF; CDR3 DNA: TGTGCCAGCAGTTCGGGAGGGGACTATGGCTACACCTTC
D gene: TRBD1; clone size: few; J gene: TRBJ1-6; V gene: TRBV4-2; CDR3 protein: CASSRDSQNSPLHF; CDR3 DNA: TGTGCCAGCAGCCGGGACAGCCAAAATTCACCCCTCCACTTT
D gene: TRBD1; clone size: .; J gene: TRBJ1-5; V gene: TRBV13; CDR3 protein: CASSAQGTGQPQHF; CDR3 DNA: TGTGCCAGCAGCGCTCAGGGGACAGGACAGCCCCAGCATTTT
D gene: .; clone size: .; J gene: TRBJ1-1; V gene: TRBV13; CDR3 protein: CASSFWGQRPGTANTEAFF; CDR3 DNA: TGTGCCAGCAGCTTTTGGGGGCAGCGGCCTGGAACAGCGAACACTGAAGCTTTCTTT
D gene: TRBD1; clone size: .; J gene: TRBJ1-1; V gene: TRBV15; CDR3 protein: CATSSPQGAMNTEAFF; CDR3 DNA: TGTGCCACCAGCAGCCCCCAGGGGGCTATGAACACTGAAGCTTTCTTT
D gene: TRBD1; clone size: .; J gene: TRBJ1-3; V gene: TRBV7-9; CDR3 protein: CASSFAGGSGNTIYF; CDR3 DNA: TGTGCCAGCAGCTTCGCAGGGGGTTCTGGAAACACCATATATTTT
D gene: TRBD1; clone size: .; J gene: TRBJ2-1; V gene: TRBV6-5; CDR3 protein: CASKDREYNEQFF; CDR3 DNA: TGTGCCAGCAAGGACAGGGAGTACAATGAGCAGTTCTTC
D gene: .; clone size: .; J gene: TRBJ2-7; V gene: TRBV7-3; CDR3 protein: CASSLGGTDTGEQYF; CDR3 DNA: TGTGCCAGCAGCTTAGGCGGGACAGACACCGGTGAGCAGTACTTC
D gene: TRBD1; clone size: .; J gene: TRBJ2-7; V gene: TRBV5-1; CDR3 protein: CASSLRTGAYEQYF; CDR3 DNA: TGCGCCAGCAGCCTCCGGACAGGGGCGTACGAGCAGTACTTC
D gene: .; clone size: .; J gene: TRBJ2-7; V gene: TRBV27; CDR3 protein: CASSFLAYEQYF; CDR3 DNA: TGTGCCAGCAGTTTCCTCGCCTACGAGCAGTACTTC
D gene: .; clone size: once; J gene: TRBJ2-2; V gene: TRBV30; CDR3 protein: CAWSVRDTGELFF; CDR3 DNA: TGTGCCTGGAGTGTCAGGGACACCGGGGAGCTGTTTTTT
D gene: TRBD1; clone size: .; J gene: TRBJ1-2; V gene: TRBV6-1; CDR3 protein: CASSATGGGKAASGYTF; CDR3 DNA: TGTGCCAGCAGTGCGACAGGGGGCGGTAAGGCGGCTAGTGGCTACACCTTC
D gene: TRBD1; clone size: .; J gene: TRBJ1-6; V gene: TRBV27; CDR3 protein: CASSDRGNSPLHF; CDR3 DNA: TGTGCCAGCAGCGACAGGGGGAATTCACCCCTCCACTTT
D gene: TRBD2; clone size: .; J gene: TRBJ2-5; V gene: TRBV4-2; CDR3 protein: CASSQVNSGGSQETQYF; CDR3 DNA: TGTGCCAGCAGCCAAGTAAATAGCGGGGGATCCCAAGAGACCCAGTACTTC
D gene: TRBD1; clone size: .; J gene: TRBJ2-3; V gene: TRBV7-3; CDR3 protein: CASSLGGQGADTQYF; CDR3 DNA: TGTGCCAGCAGCCTAGGCGGACAGGGGGCAGATACGCAGTATTTT
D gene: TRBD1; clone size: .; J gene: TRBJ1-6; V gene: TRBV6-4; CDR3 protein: CASRKGAGNSPLHF; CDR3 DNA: TGTGCCAGCAGAAAGGGGGCCGGGAATTCACCCCTCCACTTT